The rows below give T cell receptor beta chains drawn from one sample of a study of CD4 T cells in relation to SARS-CoV-2 and coronaviruses. Profiling relied on immunoSEQ multiplex PCR, and the TCRdb table lists in-frame clones only, not all of them. Here the sample spans roughly 60,000 clones, approximately 94% being singletons. Specimen: naive CD4+ T cells from PBMCs. The receptors shown here come from a human donor in good health. Each CDR3 is given with its conserved first and last residue. The D gene is left open where the match is weak. The size field is filled for only some rows; it gives once, few, many or a size class.

D gene: .; J gene: TRBJ1-2; V gene: TRBV19; clone size: .; CDR3 DNA: TGTGCCAGTAGTATAGCCGCCAGGGGAAACTATGGCTACACCTTC; CDR3 protein: CASSIAARGNYGYTF
D gene: .; J gene: TRBJ2-2; V gene: TRBV11-2; clone size: .; CDR3 DNA: TGTGCCAGCAGCTCTGCGGGTGCCGGGGAGCTGTTTTTT; CDR3 protein: CASSSAGAGELFF
D gene: TRBD2; J gene: TRBJ2-3; V gene: TRBV19; clone size: .; CDR3 DNA: TGTGCCAGTAGTGGTAGCGGGGCTAGCACAGATACGCAGTATTTT; CDR3 protein: CASSGSGASTDTQYF
D gene: TRBD2; J gene: TRBJ2-3; V gene: TRBV3-1/TRBV3-2; clone size: few; CDR3 DNA: TGTGCCAGCAGCCCGCCATGGGGGACTAGCGACACAGATACGCAGTATTTT; CDR3 protein: CASSPPWGTSDTDTQYF
D gene: .; J gene: TRBJ1-5; V gene: TRBV18; clone size: .; CDR3 DNA: TGTGCCAGCACGGGGGGGAGCAATCAGCCCCAGCATTTT; CDR3 protein: CASTGGSNQPQHF
D gene: .; J gene: TRBJ2-7; V gene: TRBV6-5; clone size: .; CDR3 DNA: TGTGCCAGCAGTTACTCCCCAGCTGCCTACGAGCAGTACTTC; CDR3 protein: CASSYSPAAYEQYF
D gene: TRBD2; J gene: TRBJ2-6; V gene: TRBV28; clone size: once; CDR3 DNA: TGTGCCAGCAGTTTAGGGGGGGCTGGGGCCAACGTCCTGACTTTC; CDR3 protein: CASSLGGAGANVLTF
D gene: .; J gene: TRBJ2-5; V gene: TRBV24-1; clone size: .; CDR3 DNA: TGTGCCACCAGTGATTTATCTTTAGGGAAAGAGACCCAGTACTTC; CDR3 protein: CATSDLSLGKETQYF
D gene: TRBD2; J gene: TRBJ2-1; V gene: TRBV24-1; clone size: .; CDR3 DNA: TGTGCCACCAGTGCTAGCGGGAGTTGGAATGAGCAGTTCTTC; CDR3 protein: CATSASGSWNEQFF
D gene: TRBD2; J gene: TRBJ2-3; V gene: TRBV6-2/TRBV6-3; clone size: .; CDR3 DNA: TGTGCCAGCAGCACCGGGACTAGCGGCTCAGATACGCAGTATTTT; CDR3 protein: CASSTGTSGSDTQYF
D gene: TRBD1; J gene: TRBJ2-1; V gene: TRBV18; clone size: .; CDR3 DNA: TGTGCCAGCTCCCAGGACAGGATCAATGAGCAGTTCTTC; CDR3 protein: CASSQDRINEQFF
D gene: TRBD2; J gene: TRBJ2-4; V gene: TRBV28; clone size: .; CDR3 DNA: TGTGCCAGCGGCGGGGGGGGAGACATTCAGTACTTC; CDR3 protein: CASGGGGDIQYF
D gene: .; J gene: TRBJ1-5; V gene: TRBV30; clone size: .; CDR3 DNA: TGTGCCTGGAACGTCGCAGGGGCCAACAATCAGCCCCAGCATTTT; CDR3 protein: CAWNVAGANNQPQHF
D gene: TRBD1; J gene: TRBJ1-2; V gene: TRBV7-6; clone size: once; CDR3 DNA: TGTGCCAGCAGCCCCGACAGGGGTTACGGCTACACCTTC; CDR3 protein: CASSPDRGYGYTF
D gene: TRBD1; J gene: TRBJ1-4; V gene: TRBV27; clone size: .; CDR3 DNA: TGTGCCAGCACCCGGACAGGGACGGGTGAAAAACTGTTTTTT; CDR3 protein: CASTRTGTGEKLFF
D gene: TRBD1; J gene: TRBJ1-5; V gene: TRBV5-1; clone size: .; CDR3 DNA: TGCGCCAGCAGCTTCGAGGGGGCTGTCGGTCAGCCCCAGCATTTT; CDR3 protein: CASSFEGAVGQPQHF
D gene: .; J gene: TRBJ2-1; V gene: TRBV10-1; clone size: .; CDR3 DNA: TGCGCCAGCAGTGAGTCAACGGGACTCCTATACAATGAGCAGTTCTTC; CDR3 protein: CASSESTGLLYNEQFF
D gene: .; J gene: TRBJ2-1; V gene: TRBV6-6; clone size: .; CDR3 DNA: TGTGCCAGCAGTTATGGGACCCGCGCACGGAATGAGCAGTTCTTC; CDR3 protein: CASSYGTRARNEQFF
D gene: TRBD2; J gene: TRBJ2-7; V gene: TRBV5-1; clone size: .; CDR3 DNA: TGCGCCAGCAGCTCGGGAGGGACGGTGGCCTACGAGCAGTACTTC; CDR3 protein: CASSSGGTVAYEQYF
D gene: .; J gene: TRBJ2-1; V gene: TRBV28; clone size: once; CDR3 DNA: TGTGCCAGCAGTCTAAGAAATGAGCAGTTCTTC; CDR3 protein: CASSLRNEQFF
D gene: .; J gene: TRBJ2-3; V gene: TRBV24-1; clone size: .; CDR3 DNA: TGTGCCACCAGTGATTTAGGGGGGGCGCGGGGAGATACGCAGTATTTT; CDR3 protein: CATSDLGGARGDTQYF
D gene: .; J gene: TRBJ2-5; V gene: TRBV20-1; clone size: .; CDR3 DNA: TGCAGTGCTAGTAATGCGGGACAGAAACAAGAGACCCAGTACTTC; CDR3 protein: CSASNAGQKQETQYF
D gene: TRBD2; J gene: TRBJ2-3; V gene: TRBV28; clone size: .; CDR3 DNA: TGTGCCAGCACTAGCGGGGACCGCACAGATACGCAGTATTTT; CDR3 protein: CASTSGDRTDTQYF
D gene: .; J gene: TRBJ1-3; V gene: TRBV28; clone size: .; CDR3 DNA: TGTGCCAGCAGTTTAACCCAAACGACAGGCCGGGGAAACACCATATATTTT; CDR3 protein: CASSLTQTTGRGNTIYF
D gene: .; J gene: TRBJ1-5; V gene: TRBV28; clone size: .; CDR3 DNA: TGTGCCAGCAGTGCCGCCGGGACACCTAGCAATCAGCCCCAGCATTTT; CDR3 protein: CASSAAGTPSNQPQHF
D gene: TRBD2; J gene: TRBJ2-7; V gene: TRBV9; clone size: .; CDR3 DNA: TGTGCCAGCAGCGTAGTAGGTAGCGGGAGGCAGGACGAGCAGTACTTC; CDR3 protein: CASSVVGSGRQDEQYF
D gene: TRBD2; J gene: TRBJ2-7; V gene: TRBV9; clone size: .; CDR3 DNA: TGTGCCAGCAGCCCTGGACTAGCGATATCCTACGAGCAGTACTTC; CDR3 protein: CASSPGLAISYEQYF
D gene: TRBD1; J gene: TRBJ1-4; V gene: TRBV7-2; clone size: .; CDR3 DNA: TGTGCCAGCAGCCCAGACAGGGGGGAAAAACTGTTTTTT; CDR3 protein: CASSPDRGEKLFF
D gene: .; J gene: TRBJ2-5; V gene: TRBV30; clone size: .; CDR3 DNA: TGTGCCTGGAGTGTAGTCGGCGAGACCCAGTACTTC; CDR3 protein: CAWSVVGETQYF
D gene: .; J gene: TRBJ1-5; V gene: TRBV18; clone size: .; CDR3 DNA: TGTGCCAGCTCACCACTCAGCAATCAGCCCCAGCATTTT; CDR3 protein: CASSPLSNQPQHF
D gene: .; J gene: TRBJ2-1; V gene: TRBV11-2; clone size: .; CDR3 DNA: TGTGCCAGCAGCCTCAGGGAAAGGTATGAGCAGTTCTTC; CDR3 protein: CASSLRERYEQFF
D gene: .; J gene: TRBJ1-1; V gene: TRBV18; clone size: .; CDR3 DNA: TGTGCCAGCTCACTTTCCGTAACAGGGAACACTGAAGCTTTCTTT; CDR3 protein: CASSLSVTGNTEAFF